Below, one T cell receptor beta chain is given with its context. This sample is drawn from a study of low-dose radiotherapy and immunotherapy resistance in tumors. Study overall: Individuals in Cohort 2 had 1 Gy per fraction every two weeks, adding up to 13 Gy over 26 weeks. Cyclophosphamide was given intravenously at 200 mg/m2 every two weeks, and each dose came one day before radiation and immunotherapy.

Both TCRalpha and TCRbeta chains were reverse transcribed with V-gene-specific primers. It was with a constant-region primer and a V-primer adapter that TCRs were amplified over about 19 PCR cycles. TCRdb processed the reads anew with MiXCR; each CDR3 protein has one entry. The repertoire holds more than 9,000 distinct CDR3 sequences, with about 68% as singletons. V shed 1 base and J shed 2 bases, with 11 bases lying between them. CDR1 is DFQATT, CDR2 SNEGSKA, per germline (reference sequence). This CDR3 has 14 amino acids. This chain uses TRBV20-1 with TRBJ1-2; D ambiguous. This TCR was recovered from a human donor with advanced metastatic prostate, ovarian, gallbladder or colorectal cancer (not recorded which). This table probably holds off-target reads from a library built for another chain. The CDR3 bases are TGCAGTGCTAGAGTTCCCCCGCACAACTATGGCTACACCTTC. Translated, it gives CSARVPPHNYGYTF.